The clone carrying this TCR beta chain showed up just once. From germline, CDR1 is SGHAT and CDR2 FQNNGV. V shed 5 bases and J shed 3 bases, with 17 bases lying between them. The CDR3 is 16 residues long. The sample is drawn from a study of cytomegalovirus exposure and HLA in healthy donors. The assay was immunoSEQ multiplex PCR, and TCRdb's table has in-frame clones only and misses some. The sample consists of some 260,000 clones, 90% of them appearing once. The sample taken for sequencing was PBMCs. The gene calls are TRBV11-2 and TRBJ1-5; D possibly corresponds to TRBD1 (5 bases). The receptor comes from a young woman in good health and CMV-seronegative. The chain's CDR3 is CASSLGGASPNQPQHF. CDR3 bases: TGTGCCAGCAGCCTGGGGGGAGCCAGCCCCAATCAGCCCCAGCATTTT. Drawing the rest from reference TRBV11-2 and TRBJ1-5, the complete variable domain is EAGVAQSPRYKIIEKRQSVAFWCNPISGHATLYWYQQILGQGPKLLIQFQNNGVVDDSQLPKDRFSAERLKGVDSTLKIQPAKLEDSAVYLCASSLGGASPNQPQHFGDGTRLSIL.